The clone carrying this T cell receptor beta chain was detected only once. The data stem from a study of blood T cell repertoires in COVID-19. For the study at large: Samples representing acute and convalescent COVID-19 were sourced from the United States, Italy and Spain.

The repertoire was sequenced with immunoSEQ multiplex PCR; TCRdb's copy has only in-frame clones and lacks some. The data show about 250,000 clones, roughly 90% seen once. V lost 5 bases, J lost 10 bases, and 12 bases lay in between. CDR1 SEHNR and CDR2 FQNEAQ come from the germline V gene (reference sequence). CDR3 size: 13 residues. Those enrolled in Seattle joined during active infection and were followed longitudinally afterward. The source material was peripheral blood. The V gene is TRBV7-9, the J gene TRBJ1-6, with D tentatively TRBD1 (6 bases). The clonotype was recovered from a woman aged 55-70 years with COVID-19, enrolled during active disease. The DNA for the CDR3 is TGTGCCAGCAGCCCTTGGACAGAGTCACCCCTCCACTTT. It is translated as CASSPWTESPLHF.